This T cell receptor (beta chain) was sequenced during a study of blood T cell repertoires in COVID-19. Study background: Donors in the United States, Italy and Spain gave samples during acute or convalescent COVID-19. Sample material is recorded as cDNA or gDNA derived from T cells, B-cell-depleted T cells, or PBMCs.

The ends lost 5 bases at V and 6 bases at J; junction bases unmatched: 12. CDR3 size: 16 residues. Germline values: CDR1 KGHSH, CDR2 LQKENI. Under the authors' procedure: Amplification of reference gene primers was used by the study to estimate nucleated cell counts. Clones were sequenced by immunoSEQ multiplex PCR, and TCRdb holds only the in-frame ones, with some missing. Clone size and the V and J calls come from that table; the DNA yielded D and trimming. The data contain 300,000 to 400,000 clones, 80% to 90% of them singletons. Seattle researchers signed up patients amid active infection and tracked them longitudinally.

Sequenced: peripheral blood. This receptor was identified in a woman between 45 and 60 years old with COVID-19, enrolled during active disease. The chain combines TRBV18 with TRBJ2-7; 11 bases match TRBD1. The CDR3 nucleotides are TGTGCCAGCTCAGCCACTGCTACCGGGACAGGGGGCGAGCAGTACTTC. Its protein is CASSATATGTGGEQYF.